The 4 T cell receptor beta chains given below trace back to one sample, sequenced in a study of shared clonotypes between healthy human individuals. The protocol was immunoSEQ multiplex PCR, while the TCRdb copy is restricted to in-frame clones and leaves out a portion. This sample has some 1 million clones, with about 75% found just once. Input material: memory CD4+ T cells sorted from blood. Subset of the sample: CD45RA-negative fraction. All receptors come from a man aged 18 to 29 in good health.

The V and J genes are TRBV30 and TRBJ2-7, with 9 bases lining up with TRBD1. Germline loops: CDR1 GTSNPN, CDR2 SVGIG (reference sequence). The CDR3 has 12 amino acids. Trimming cost V 6 bases and J 4 bases; bases outside gene matches: 4. CDR3 loop: CACHRGPYEQYF. In nucleotides, the CDR3 is TGTGCCTGCCACAGGGGGCCATACGAGCAGTACTTC.

This clone was recorded once. The gene calls are TRBV15 and TRBJ1-1, with 10 bases fitting TRBD1. Germline-derived CDR1 and CDR2 are LNHNV and YYDKDF (reference sequence). This CDR3 has 15 residues. V trimming: 0 bases; J trimming: 8 bases; junction bases outside the gene matches: 6. CDR3 residues: CATSRDGRDRGEAFF. The CDR3 DNA sequence: TGTGCCACCAGCAGAGATGGGCGGGACAGGGGCGAAGCTTTCTTT.

The chain has TRBV5-1 and TRBJ2-7, with TRBD1 matching 10 bases. The CDR3 totals 17 residues. Germline CDR1 and CDR2: SGHRS and YFSETQ. The ends lost 0 bases at V and 0 bases at J; junction bases unmatched: 6. In DNA, the CDR3 is TGCGCCAGCAGCTTGGAACCGGGACAGGGGAGCTCCTACGAGCAGTACTTC. Protein: CASSLEPGQGSSYEQYF.

This clone appeared a few times. V is TRBV11-2 and J is TRBJ2-7; 9 nucleotides line up with TRBD2. This CDR3 contains 14 residues. Germline V gene data show CDR1 as SGHAT and CDR2 as FQNNGV. V trimming: 5 bases; J trimming: 2 bases; junction bases outside the gene matches: 4. The CDR3 sequence: CASSMTSGPYEQYF. The CDR3 DNA reads as TGTGCCAGCAGCATGACTAGCGGTCCCTACGAGCAGTACTTC.